This T cell receptor (beta chain) was sequenced in a study of cytomegalovirus exposure and HLA in healthy donors. Points from the study as a whole: In a later analysis, TCR beta V- and J-gene trimming showed a link to a missense DCLRE1C variant. A later analysis linked around 15,000 TCR beta sequences to HLA alleles at 0.05 false discovery rate.

PCR primers comprised 60 Vbeta and 13 Jbeta primers. TCRdb's copy holds only in-frame clones and misses some; the assay was immunoSEQ multiplex PCR. The sample includes 130,000 or so clones, around 59% of them seen just once. Worth noting for this clone: Its antigen is unknown.

This CDR3 has 19 residues. Germline V gene lookup returns CDR1 SGHAT and CDR2 FQNNGV. Deletions cut 0 bases from V and 0 bases from J, with 17 bases between. Material for sequencing was PBMCs. This sequence joins TRBV11-2 and TRBJ1-4, with D hard to call. The clonotype originates from a male donor in good health and CMV-seronegative. The CDR3 DNA is TGTGCCAGCAGCTTAGATCTGGCAGTTGCTTTGGCAACTAATGAAAAACTGTTTTTT. Amino acids: CASSLDLAVALATNEKLFF. Combining the CDR3 with reference TRBV11-2 and TRBJ1-4 gives the whole variable domain EAGVAQSPRYKIIEKRQSVAFWCNPISGHATLYWYQQILGQGPKLLIQFQNNGVVDDSQLPKDRFSAERLKGVDSTLKIQPAKLEDSAVYLCASSLDLAVALATNEKLFFGSGTQLSVL.